This TCR beta chain appears in the sequencing data of a study of T cells in women clearing cervical HPV infection. Sequenced by immunoSEQ multiplex PCR; TCRdb stores in-frame clones only, minus some. The sample table sets out 30,000 to 50,000 clones. CDR1 is SGHRS and CDR2 is YFSETQ in the germline V gene. V dropped 0 bases and J dropped 4; count of bases not matched to a gene: 10. The CDR3 consists of 17 residues. About this clone: Read data end 3 residues before the CDR3 end; the end is taken from the germline J gene.

This TCR came from a woman aged 18 to 75 with a cervical HPV16 infection that either progressed to CIN3+ or cleared (not recorded which). The chain recombines TRBV5-1 with TRBJ2-5; TRBD1 matches at 9 bases. Sequenced input: blood buffy coat. The DNA read from the CDR3 is TGCGCCAGCAGCTTGGACGGGACAGGGAGGCGTGGAGAGACC. Residues: CASSLDGTGRRGET. The entire CDR3 is CASSLDGTGRRGETQYF.